Shown below are 13 T cell receptor beta chains from a single sample sequenced in a study of blood T cell repertoires in COVID-19. Produced via immunoSEQ multiplex PCR; TCRdb's table is partial and in-frame only. The sample carries more than 110,000 clones, about 77% recorded once. The sample taken for sequencing was peripheral blood. These receptors originate from a woman in her forties or fifties with active or convalescent COVID-19.

The chain links TRBV5-6 to TRBJ2-5; TRBD2 matches 8 bases. The CDR3 spans 17 residues. After removal of 1 base from V and 5 bases from J, the junction contained 13 bases not matched to a gene. Germline assignment: CDR1 SGHDT and CDR2 YYEEEE. CDR3 coding DNA: TGTGCCAGCAGCTTGTTTCTAGCGGGCTCCCCCGAGGAGACCCAGTACTTC. This encodes CASSLFLAGSPEETQYF.

The V and J genes are TRBV4-2 and TRBJ2-3; 11 positions match TRBD2. Per germline, CDR1 LGHNA and CDR2 YNFKEQ. V was clipped by 2 bases and J by 0 bases; unmatched bases: 7. CDR3 length: 18 amino acids. CDR3 protein: CASSQFPGLAASTDTQYF. CDR3 coding DNA: TGTGCCAGCAGCCAATTTCCGGGACTAGCGGCTAGCACAGATACGCAGTATTTT.

The V call is TRBV7-3, the J call TRBJ2-2; tentatively, D is TRBD2 (5 bases). Germline V gene lookup returns CDR1 SGHTA and CDR2 FQGTGA. V lost 3 bases, J lost 8 bases, and 19 bases lay in between. The CDR3 covers 16 residues. The CDR3 DNA reads as TGTGCCAGCAGCTTCTCCACAGCGGTACAAAGGGGGGAGCTGTTTTTT. This translates into CASSFSTAVQRGELFF.

This clone was counted at least ten times. The rearrangement links TRBV18 to TRBJ2-2, with 10 bases fitting TRBD1. The germline V gene encodes CDR1 KGHSH and CDR2 LQKENI. This CDR3 contains 16 residues. V lost 5 bases and J lost 4; bases outside the gene matches: 7. CDR3 DNA: TGTGCCAGCTCAGCCGCGGGACAGGGGAGCACCGGGGAGCTGTTTTTT. It codes for CASSAAGQGSTGELFF.

V is TRBV6-5 and J is TRBJ1-2, with D perhaps matching TRBD1 (6 bases). V dropped 0 bases and J dropped 6 bases, with 11 bases sitting between them. CDR1 is MNHEY, CDR2 SVGAGI, per germline. This CDR3 has 14 residues. CDR3 amino acids: CASSYSNRADGYTF. CDR3 DNA: TGTGCCAGCAGTTACTCGAACAGGGCGGATGGCTACACCTTC.

The chain joins TRBV10-3 to TRBJ1-1; possible D gene TRBD1, 5 bases. The V gene's germline CDR1 is ENHRY and CDR2 SYGVKD. The CDR3 extends over 17 amino acids. Trimming shortened V by 0 bases and J by 4 bases, and 18 bases separated the two germline ends. In DNA, the CDR3 is TGTGCCATCAGTGAGTCAGTGGTGGGCAGGGACTCCACTGAAGCTTTCTTT. It encodes CAISESVVGRDSTEAFF.

V usage is TRBV7-3 and J usage is TRBJ2-5; 7 bases fit TRBD1. The CDR3 has 14 amino acids. Germline values: CDR1 SGHTA, CDR2 FQGTGA. J gave up 4 bases and V 5 bases, and 7 bases lay outside the gene matches. The CDR3 loop is CASSPTGSGETQYF. The DNA for the CDR3 is TGTGCCAGCAGCCCGACAGGGTCGGGAGAGACCCAGTACTTC.

The chain links TRBV6-6 to TRBJ1-1; the D gene is possibly TRBD1 (5 bases). Trimming left V 0 bases short and J 4 bases short, with 9 bases between. Looked up from germline, CDR1 is MNHNY and CDR2 is SVGAGI (reference sequence). The CDR3 length is 14 residues. CDR3 region: CASSYSSGGTEAFF. CDR3 sequence (DNA): TGTGCCAGCAGTTACTCGTCCGGGGGCACTGAAGCTTTCTTT.

The rearrangement uses TRBV4-2 and TRBJ1-2, with D hard to call. Germline assignment: CDR1 LGHNA and CDR2 YNFKEQ. V was clipped by 4 bases and J by 8 bases, with 17 bases between them. CDR3 length: 14 amino acids. The CDR3 bases are TGTGCCAGCAGCCTAGGGTCCGGGGAAAGCGGCTACACCTTC. Encoded protein: CASSLGSGESGYTF.

This chain connects TRBV11-1 to TRBJ1-4; D possibly corresponds to TRBD1 (6 bases). The V and J ends lost 5 bases and 3 bases respectively, with 10 bases between them. The CDR3 is made up of 14 amino acids. Germline loops: CDR1 SGHAT, CDR2 FQDESV (reference sequence). The CDR3 is CASSPGASNEKLFF. CDR3 in DNA: TGTGCCAGCAGCCCAGGGGCGTCTAATGAAAAACTGTTTTTT.

The V gene is TRBV5-1, the J gene TRBJ1-1, with TRBD1 matching over 11 bases. There are 14 residues in the CDR3. Germline V lookup: CDR1 SGHRS, CDR2 YFSETQ. Trimming removed 4 bases from V and 4 bases from J; junction bases left unmatched: 3. CDR3 protein: CASSPGTGGTEAFF. CDR3 sequence (DNA): TGCGCCAGCAGCCCAGGGACAGGGGGCACTGAAGCTTTCTTT.

The gene calls are TRBV3-1 (or the pseudogene TRBV3-2) and TRBJ1-1; no firm D call. V gave up 1 base and J gave up 5 bases, with 11 bases separating them. Germline lookup yields CDR1 LGHDT and CDR2 YNNKEL (reference sequence). CDR3 size: 14 residues. CDR3 in DNA: TGTGCCAGCAGCCAAGCCCTCTTATCGACTGAAGCTTTCTTT. Its translation: CASSQALLSTEAFF.

This chain uses TRBV5-1 with TRBJ1-1; 7 positions match TRBD1. Per germline, CDR1 SGHRS and CDR2 YFSETQ. The CDR3 runs 12 residues. V dropped 0 bases and J dropped 8; count of bases not matched to a gene: 1. The CDR3 spells CASSLEGAEAFF. As DNA, the CDR3 is TGCGCCAGCAGCTTGGAGGGGGCAGAAGCTTTCTTT.